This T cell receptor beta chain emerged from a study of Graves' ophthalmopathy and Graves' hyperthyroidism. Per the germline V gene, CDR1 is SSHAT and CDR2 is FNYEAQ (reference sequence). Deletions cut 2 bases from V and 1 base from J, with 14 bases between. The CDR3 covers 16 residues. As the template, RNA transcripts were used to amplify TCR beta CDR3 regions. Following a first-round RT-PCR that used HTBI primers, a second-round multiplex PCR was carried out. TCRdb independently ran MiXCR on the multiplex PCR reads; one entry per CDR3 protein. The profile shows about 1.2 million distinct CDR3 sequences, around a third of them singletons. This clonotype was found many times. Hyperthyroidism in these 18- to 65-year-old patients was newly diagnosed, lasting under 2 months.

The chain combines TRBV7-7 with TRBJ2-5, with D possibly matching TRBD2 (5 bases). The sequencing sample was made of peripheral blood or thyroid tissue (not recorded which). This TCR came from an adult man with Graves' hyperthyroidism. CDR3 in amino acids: CASSLKFVGVQETQYF. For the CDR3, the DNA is TGTGCCAGCAGCTTAAAATTTGTCGGGGTCCAAGAGACCCAGTACTTC. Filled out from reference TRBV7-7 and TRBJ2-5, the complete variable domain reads GAGVSQSPRYKVTKRGQDVTLRCDPISSHATLYWYQQALGQGPEFLTYFNYEAQPDKSGLPSDRFSAERPEGSISTLTIQRTEQRDSAMYRCASSLKFVGVQETQYFGPGTRLLVL.